The 28 T cell receptor beta chains below come from one sample, sequenced in a study of control samples from healthy donors and cancer patients. Libraries were prepared by immunoSEQ multiplex PCR; TCRdb keeps only in-frame clonotypes and omits some of them. The sample holds over 100,000 clones, approximately 90% seen once. Sequencing was done on a sample of blood. These receptors all stem from a woman aged 45-65 years in good health.

The CDR3 DNA follows: TGTGCCAGCAGTTTAGGCGAAAAACTGTTTTTT. It translates to CASSLGEKLFF. The chain uses TRBV27 and TRBJ1-4; D gene uncertain. The CDR3 extends over 11 amino acids. The germline gives CDR1 MNHEY, CDR2 SMNVEV (reference sequence). V was cut by 2 bases and J by 8 bases, with 3 bases left in between.

The chain carries TRBV30 and TRBJ2-3; D gene ambiguous. Between the trimmed V and J ends, which lost 5 bases and 4 bases, there was a span of 16 bases. The CDR3 length is 14 residues. Looked up from germline, CDR1 is GTSNPN and CDR2 is SVGIG (reference sequence). CDR3 sequence: CAWGGEGPPDTQYF. CDR3 bases: TGTGCCTGGGGTGGGGAAGGCCCCCCAGATACGCAGTATTTT.

This chain connects TRBV19 to TRBJ1-5, with D unresolved. Germline V gives CDR1 LNHDA, CDR2 SQIVND (reference sequence). V lost 6 bases and J 0 bases, leaving 15 bases between the germline ends. CDR3 length: 16 residues. CDR3: CASRPDAGNSNQPQHF. CDR3 coding DNA: TGTGCCAGTAGACCGGACGCGGGCAATAGCAATCAGCCCCAGCATTTT.

This chain joins TRBV6-4 and TRBJ2-3; D ambiguous. The germline CDR1 and CDR2 sequences are MRHNA and SNTAGT. Trimming left V 2 bases short and J 5 bases short, with 8 bases between. This CDR3 spans 13 amino acids. The CDR3 nucleotides are TGTGCCAGCAGTGACGCCCCCCAAGATACGCAGTATTTT. It codes for CASSDAPQDTQYF.

The chain couples TRBV13 to TRBJ2-3, with a weak D call TRBD2 (7 bases). CDR1 PRHDT and CDR2 FYEKMQ come from the germline V gene (reference sequence). Trimming took off 5 bases at V and 3 bases at J, with 24 bases between the two ends. The CDR3 is 18 residues long. CDR3 coding DNA: TGTGCCAGCAGCCCCGACTTAGGGGGGGCACGTACGACAGATACGCAGTATTTT. Translation gives CASSPDLGGARTTDTQYF.

The V call is TRBV7-7, the J call TRBJ2-5; 10 bases line up with TRBD2. Losses at the gene ends were 2 bases for V and 4 bases for J; bases not matched to a gene: 4. The CDR3 loop spans 15 amino acids. Germline V gene data show CDR1 as SSHAT and CDR2 as FNYEAQ (reference sequence). The CDR3 nucleotides read TGTGCCAGCAGCTTATCTACTAGCGGGATAGAGACCCAGTACTTC. Protein: CASSLSTSGIETQYF.

This chain links TRBV5-5 with TRBJ1-2; possibly TRBD1 for D (6 bases). This CDR3 is built from 14 residues. V lost 3 bases, J lost 8 bases, and 17 bases lay in between. Germline lookup yields CDR1 SGHKS and CDR2 YYEKEE (reference sequence). The CDR3 spells CASSSYFTGSGYTF. The CDR3 nucleotides are TGTGCCAGCAGCTCTTACTTTACAGGGAGCGGCTACACCTTC.

The chain carries TRBV10-3 and TRBJ1-2; D gene unclear. The CDR3 runs 16 residues. Germline V gene lookup returns CDR1 ENHRY and CDR2 SYGVKD. Trimming took off 2 bases at V and 6 bases at J, with 19 bases between the two ends. For the CDR3, the DNA is TGTGCCATCAGTGAGCCGGAGACTCAGACGGTAAATGGCTACACCTTC. Its protein is CAISEPETQTVNGYTF.

This clone was found a few times. This sequence joins TRBV6-2 or TRBV6-3 and TRBJ2-3, with 11 bases aligning to TRBD1. The CDR3 loop spans 16 amino acids. J was trimmed by 4 bases and V by 5 bases; bases with no gene match: 8. Germline CDR1 is MNHEY and CDR2 is SVGEGT. The CDR3, as DNA: TGTGCCAGCAGTGACCCACCGGGACAGGGGGCAGATACGCAGTATTTT. Protein sequence: CASSDPPGQGADTQYF.

The chain couples TRBV7-3 to TRBJ2-7, with TRBD1 matching 12 bases. The CDR3 sequence is 15 residues long. V lost 2 bases and J lost 3; bases outside the gene matches: 2. Germline-derived CDR1 and CDR2 are SGHTA and FQGTGA. The CDR3: CASSLGTGGFYEQYV. For the CDR3, the DNA is TGTGCCAGCAGCTTAGGGACAGGGGGCTTCTACGAGCAGTACGTC.

The chain has TRBV6-5 and TRBJ1-1, with D tentatively TRBD1 (5 bases). The germline V and J ends were trimmed by 6 bases and 7 bases, with 6 bases remaining between them. Germline CDR1 MNHEY, CDR2 SVGAGI. The CDR3 is 10 amino acids. Written as DNA, the CDR3 is TGTGCCAGCAGGGGGGGTGAAGCTTTCTTT. It encodes CASRGGEAFF.

The rearrangement joins TRBV25-1 to TRBJ1-5; D unclear. Trimming shortened V by 1 base and J by 10 bases, and 8 bases separated the two germline ends. The CDR3 loop spans 12 amino acids. CDR1 and CDR2 from the germline V gene are MGHDK and SYGVNS. In DNA form, the CDR3 reads TGTGCCAGCAGTGAATGGGAGGAACCCCAGCATTTT. Translation gives CASSEWEEPQHF.

In its sample, this clone was seen a few times. This sequence joins TRBV7-2 and TRBJ2-7, with D possibly TRBD2 on 6 matching bases. The CDR3 loop spans 14 amino acids. V dropped 3 bases and J dropped 0 bases, with 9 bases sitting between them. Per germline, CDR1 SGHTA and CDR2 FQGNSA. In DNA form, the CDR3 reads TGTGCCAGCAGCTTGACCGGGAGCTCCTACGAGCAGTACGTC. Protein product: CASSLTGSSYEQYV.

This rearrangement joins TRBV24-1 to TRBJ2-1; maybe TRBD2 (5 bases). The length of the CDR3 is 13 residues. Trimming left V 1 base short and J 5 bases short, with 5 bases between. Germline CDR1 and CDR2: KGHDR and SFDVKD. CDR3 region: CATSDFGDNEQFF. Here the CDR3 DNA reads TGTGCCACCAGTGATTTCGGGGACAATGAGCAGTTCTTC.

The V call is TRBV6-6, the J call TRBJ2-7; 9 nucleotides agree with TRBD2. V gave up 6 bases and J gave up 9 bases; unmatched junction bases: 12. The CDR3 consists of 14 residues. Germline-derived CDR1 and CDR2 are MNHNY and SVGAGI (reference sequence). CDR3 coding DNA: TGTGCCAGCAGCCCCACTAGCGGGCAACAGGCGCAGTACGTC. This codes for CASSPTSGQQAQYV.

The V gene is TRBV18, the J gene TRBJ2-1, with D unresolved. The ends were cut back, 6 bases at V and 0 bases at J, with 9 bases in the middle. Germline lookup yields CDR1 KGHSH and CDR2 LQKENI. The length of the CDR3 is 14 residues. CDR3 region: CASSHRNSYNEQFF. The CDR3 bases are TGTGCCAGCTCCCATCGTAACTCCTACAATGAGCAGTTCTTC.

The genes are TRBV7-3 and TRBJ2-3, with TRBD2 matching over 7 bases. With V trimmed by 2 bases and J by 4 bases, 3 bases remained unmatched. CDR1 is SGHTA, CDR2 FQGTGA, per germline. The CDR3 spans 14 residues. The CDR3 protein is CASSLGGSPDTQYF. The CDR3 DNA sequence: TGTGCCAGCAGCTTAGGCGGGAGCCCAGATACGCAGTATTTT. Using reference TRBV7-3 and TRBJ2-3 for the parts outside the CDR3, the full variable domain is GAGVSQTPSNKVTEKGKYVELRCDPISGHTALYWYRQSLGQGPEFLIYFQGTGAADDSGLPNDRFFAVRPEGSVSTLKIQRTERGDSAVYLCASSLGGSPDTQYFGPGTRLTVL.

The CDR3 loop reads CASSSLGSSAEAFF. The CDR3, as DNA: TGTGCCAGCAGCTCGCTAGGGTCCTCTGCTGAAGCTTTCTTT. This chain joins TRBV7-2 and TRBJ1-1; D is undetermined. V was cut by 4 bases and J by 6 bases, with 15 bases left in between. Germline-derived CDR1 and CDR2 are SGHTA and FQGNSA. The length of the CDR3 is 14 residues. The whole variable domain, filled in from reference TRBV7-2 and TRBJ1-1, reads GAGVSQSPSNKVTEKGKDVELRCDPISGHTALYWYRQSLGQGLEFLIYFQGNSAPDKSGLPSDRFSAERTGGSVSTLTIQRTQQEDSAVYLCASSSLGSSAEAFFGQGTRLTVV.

V and J are TRBV28 and TRBJ2-6; TRBD1 might be the D (5 bases). The CDR3 totals 15 residues. Germline CDR1 MDHEN, CDR2 SYDVKM. V lost 3 bases, J lost 7 bases, and 13 bases lay in between. The CDR3 spells CASSLPGQGANVLTF. For the CDR3, the DNA is TGTGCCAGCAGTTTGCCGGGCCAGGGAGCCAACGTCCTGACTTTC.

The V gene is TRBV5-6, the J gene TRBJ2-1; 9 nucleotides line up with TRBD2. Trimming took 3 bases from V and 7 from J; bases not matched to a gene: 14. CDR1 is SGHDT and CDR2 is YYEEEE in the germline V gene. The CDR3 is 17 residues long. This CDR3 is CASSWGAGTSYWNEQFF. DNA for the CDR3: TGTGCCAGCAGCTGGGGAGCCGGGACTAGCTATTGGAATGAGCAGTTCTTC.

This chain links TRBV2 with TRBJ2-6, with D maybe TRBD1 (5 bases). This CDR3 is built from 15 residues. In germline, CDR1 is SNHLY, CDR2 FYNNEI. V lost 6 bases, J lost 3 bases, and 12 bases lay in between. The CDR3 loop reads CASRVNTGGANVLTF. DNA of the CDR3: TGTGCCAGCAGAGTGAATACAGGTGGGGCCAACGTCCTGACTTTC.

The chain couples TRBV10-3 to TRBJ2-1; tentative D call: TRBD2 (6 bases). The CDR3 contains 14 residues. The ends were cut back, 10 bases at V and 7 bases at J, with 20 bases in the middle. Per germline, CDR1 ENHRY and CDR2 SYGVKD. Written as DNA, the CDR3 is TGTGCCACTGCACGTCCGGGACTCCCAAATGAGCAGTTCTTC. Translated: CATARPGLPNEQFF.

The rearrangement uses TRBV7-2 and TRBJ2-2, with D hard to call. CDR1 and CDR2 (germline): SGHTA, FQGNSA. Trimming removed 2 bases from V and 3 bases from J, with 7 bases in between. This CDR3 is 14 amino acids long. The CDR3 coding sequence is TGTGCCAGCAGCTTAAGTCTCCACACCGGGGAGCTGTTTTTT. Translating it yields CASSLSLHTGELFF.

The chain is built from TRBV5-1 and TRBJ2-3; 12 nucleotides match TRBD2. The CDR3 sequence is 16 residues long. Germline CDR1 reads SGHRS; CDR2 reads YFSETQ. Germline trimming cut 5 bases from V and 2 bases from J; bases unmatched to any gene: 6. The CDR3 sequence is CASRWTSGEITDTQYF. Here the CDR3 DNA reads TGCGCCAGCAGGTGGACTAGCGGGGAAATCACAGATACGCAGTATTTT.

This sequence joins TRBV4-3 and TRBJ2-1, with D hard to call. Per the germline V gene, CDR1 is LGHNA and CDR2 is YSLEER. V lost 5 bases and J 10 bases, leaving 12 bases between the germline ends. This CDR3 has 12 amino acids. The CDR3 DNA reads as TGCGCCAGCAGCGCCGCCTTTGGGGAGCAGTTCTTC. Protein product: CASSAAFGEQFF.

This chain uses TRBV19 with TRBJ2-3, with 10 bases aligning to TRBD1. The V gene end was trimmed by 6 bases and the J gene end by 2 bases; junction bases not matched to a gene: 11. The CDR3 covers 17 residues. CDR1 is LNHDA, CDR2 SQIVND, per germline (reference sequence). The DNA for the CDR3 is TGTGCCAGTAGCACACCGGGACAGGGGCTTCACACAGATACGCAGTATTTT. Translated, it gives CASSTPGQGLHTDTQYF.

This clone was picked up one time. The chain is built from TRBV7-9 and TRBJ2-7; 9 positions match TRBD2. V was clipped by 5 bases and J by 6 bases; unmatched bases: 11. This CDR3 is 15 amino acids long. Germline V gene sequence: CDR1 SEHNR, CDR2 FQNEAQ (reference sequence). DNA of the CDR3: TGTGCCAGCAGCCCTACCGGGACTAGCAGGGCCGAGCAGTACTTC. It codes for CASSPTGTSRAEQYF.

As DNA, the CDR3 is TGTGCCAGCAGTGAACTCGACTCCTACGAGCAGTACGTC. Translated, it gives CASSELDSYEQYV. The chain combines TRBV6-1 with TRBJ2-7; D is unclear. This CDR3 comprises 13 residues. V dropped 2 bases and J dropped 0 bases, with 5 bases sitting between them. In germline, CDR1 is MNHNS, CDR2 SASEGT.